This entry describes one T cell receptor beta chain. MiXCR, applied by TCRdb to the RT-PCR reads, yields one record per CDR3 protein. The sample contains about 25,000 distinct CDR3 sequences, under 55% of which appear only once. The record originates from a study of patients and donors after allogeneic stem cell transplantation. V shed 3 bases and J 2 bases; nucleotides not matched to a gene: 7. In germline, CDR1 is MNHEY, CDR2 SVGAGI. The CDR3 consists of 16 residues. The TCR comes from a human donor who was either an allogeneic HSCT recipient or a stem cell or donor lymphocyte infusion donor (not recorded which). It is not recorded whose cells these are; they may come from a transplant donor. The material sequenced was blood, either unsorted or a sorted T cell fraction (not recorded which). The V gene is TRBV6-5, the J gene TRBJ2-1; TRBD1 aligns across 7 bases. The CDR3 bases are TGTGCCAGCAGTTATTCCCGGGACAGCCCCTACAATGAGCAGTTCTTC. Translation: CASSYSRDSPYNEQFF.